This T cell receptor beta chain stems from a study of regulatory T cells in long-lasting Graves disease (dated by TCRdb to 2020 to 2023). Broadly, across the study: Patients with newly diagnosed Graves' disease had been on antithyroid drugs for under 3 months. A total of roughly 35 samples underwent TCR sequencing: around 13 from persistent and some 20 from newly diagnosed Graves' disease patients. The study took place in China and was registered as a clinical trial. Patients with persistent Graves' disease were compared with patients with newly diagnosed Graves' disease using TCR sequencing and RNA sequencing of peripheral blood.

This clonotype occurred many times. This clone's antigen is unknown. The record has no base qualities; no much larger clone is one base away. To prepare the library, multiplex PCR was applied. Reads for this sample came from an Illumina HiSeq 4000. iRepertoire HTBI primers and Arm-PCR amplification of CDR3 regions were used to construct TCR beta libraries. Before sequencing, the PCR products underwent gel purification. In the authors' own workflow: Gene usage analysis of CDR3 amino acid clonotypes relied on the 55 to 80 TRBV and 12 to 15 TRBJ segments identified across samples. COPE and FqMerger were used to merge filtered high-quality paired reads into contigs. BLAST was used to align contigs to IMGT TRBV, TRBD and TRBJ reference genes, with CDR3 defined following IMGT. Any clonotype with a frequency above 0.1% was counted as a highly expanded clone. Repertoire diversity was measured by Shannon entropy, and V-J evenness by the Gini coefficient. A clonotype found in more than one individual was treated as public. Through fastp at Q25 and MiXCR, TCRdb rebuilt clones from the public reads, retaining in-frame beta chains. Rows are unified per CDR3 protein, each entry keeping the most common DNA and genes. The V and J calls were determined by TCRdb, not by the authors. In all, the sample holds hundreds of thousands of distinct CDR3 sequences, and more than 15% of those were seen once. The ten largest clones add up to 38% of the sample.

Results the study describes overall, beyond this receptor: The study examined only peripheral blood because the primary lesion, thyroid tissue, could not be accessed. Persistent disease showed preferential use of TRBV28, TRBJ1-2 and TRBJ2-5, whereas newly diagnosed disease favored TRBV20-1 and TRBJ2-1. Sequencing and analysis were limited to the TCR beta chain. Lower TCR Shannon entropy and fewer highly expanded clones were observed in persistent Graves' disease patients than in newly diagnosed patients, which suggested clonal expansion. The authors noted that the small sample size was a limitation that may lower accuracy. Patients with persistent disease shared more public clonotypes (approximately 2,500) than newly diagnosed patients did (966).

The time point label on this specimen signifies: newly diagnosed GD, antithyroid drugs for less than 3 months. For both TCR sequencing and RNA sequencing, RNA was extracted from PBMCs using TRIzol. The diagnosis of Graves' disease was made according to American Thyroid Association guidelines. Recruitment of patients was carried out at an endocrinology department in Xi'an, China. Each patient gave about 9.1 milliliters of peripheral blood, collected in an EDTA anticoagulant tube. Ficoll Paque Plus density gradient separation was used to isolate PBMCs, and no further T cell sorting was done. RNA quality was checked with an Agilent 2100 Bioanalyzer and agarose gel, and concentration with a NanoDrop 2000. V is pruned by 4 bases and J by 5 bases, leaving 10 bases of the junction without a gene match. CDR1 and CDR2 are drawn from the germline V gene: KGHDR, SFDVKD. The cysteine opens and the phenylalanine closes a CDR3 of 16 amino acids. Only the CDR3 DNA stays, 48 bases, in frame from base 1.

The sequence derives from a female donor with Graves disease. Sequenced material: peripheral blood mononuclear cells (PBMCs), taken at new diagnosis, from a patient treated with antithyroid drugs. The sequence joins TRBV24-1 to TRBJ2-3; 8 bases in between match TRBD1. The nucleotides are TGTGCCACCAGTGACATTGACAGGGGTGTTGGAGATACGCAGTATTTT. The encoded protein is CATSDIDRGVGDTQYF.